Listed here are 19 T cell receptor beta chains from one sample, sequenced in a study of Ad26.COV2.S vaccination and SARS-CoV-2 variants (dated by TCRdb to the early 2020s). Library method: the immunoSEQ multiplex PCR assay. Here the immuneACCESS table is served through TCRdb, limited to in-frame sequences with V and J called. Missing clones are a known gap in these copies; in checked studies unresolved V genes cover under half, and the rest lacks a known reason. Recorded for this sample are about 400,000 clones; approximately 90% of them occurred a single time. The ten largest make up 1.5% to 2% of the sample. This specimen's treatment or condition label, per the study, means: some 20 received Ad26.COV2.S at low or high dose, single or two shots; roughly five received placebo; per-sample allocation not given. For vaccine and placebo recipients, repertoires were sequenced using samples collected on day 63 after the first injection.

The source was peripheral blood, collected in a trial of Ad26.COV2.S vaccine versus placebo. The receptor set was obtained from a person aged 18-60 years who received the Ad26.COV2.S COVID-19 vaccine or a placebo.

This clone showed up just once. The chain couples TRBV5-4 to TRBJ2-2, with 8 bases aligning to TRBD2. The length of the CDR3 is 17 residues. Germline CDR1 and CDR2: SGHNT and YYREEE (reference sequence). With 0 bases clipped from V and 5 bases from J, the junction kept 9 bases outside the gene matches. The CDR3 sequence: CASSLGLPGRGTGELFF. The DNA of the CDR3 is TGTGCCAGCAGCTTGGGACTGCCCGGGAGGGGGACCGGGGAGCTGTTTTTT.

The chain has TRBV7-9 and TRBJ2-1; 8 bases are shared with TRBD2. From germline, CDR1 is SEHNR and CDR2 FQNEAQ (reference sequence). V gave up 4 bases and J gave up 2 bases; unmatched junction bases: 4. The CDR3 has 15 amino acids. In DNA form, the CDR3 reads TGTGCCAGCAGCTCCGCGACTAGCGCCTACAATGAGCAGTTCTTC. Translating it yields CASSSATSAYNEQFF.

V and J are TRBV5-1 and TRBJ1-1; D uncertain. The germline V and J ends were trimmed by 0 bases and 1 base, with 16 bases remaining between them. Germline CDR1 reads SGHRS; CDR2 reads YFSETQ. The CDR3 totals 17 residues. CDR3 loop: CASSLGFSGKANTEAFF. The DNA for the CDR3 is TGCGCCAGCAGCTTGGGTTTCAGTGGGAAGGCGAACACTGAAGCTTTCTTT.

This clone has only a few counts. The genes are TRBV27 and TRBJ1-2; possible D gene TRBD1, 6 bases. Germline loops: CDR1 MNHEY, CDR2 SMNVEV (reference sequence). The CDR3 covers 14 residues. The V gene lost 3 bases and the J gene lost 4 bases, with 12 bases spanning the gap. CDR3 sequence reads: CASSLFRGGYGYTF. DNA of the CDR3: TGTGCCAGCAGTTTGTTCAGGGGCGGCTATGGCTACACCTTC.

V usage is TRBV9 and J usage is TRBJ2-1; 9 nucleotides agree with TRBD1. This CDR3 spans 16 amino acids. Germline V gives CDR1 SGDLS, CDR2 YYNGEE. The junction had 8 bases not matched to a gene; V was cut back by 0 bases and J by 7 bases. CDR3: CASSVVGTGQVNEQFF. In DNA form, the CDR3 reads TGTGCCAGCAGCGTAGTTGGGACAGGGCAAGTAAATGAGCAGTTCTTC.

V is TRBV5-4 and J is TRBJ2-5; tentative D call: TRBD2 (7 bases). This CDR3 is built from 13 residues. Trimming pared 7 bases from V and 2 bases from J, leaving 12 bases between. CDR1 and CDR2 from the germline V gene are SGHNT and YYREEE (reference sequence). The DNA for the CDR3 is TGTGCCAGCGGGGGGGCGAGTCAAGAGACCCAGTACTTC. It yields the protein CASGGASQETQYF.

The J gene is TRBJ2-3, the V gene TRBV2, with D unclear. V dropped 1 base and J dropped 5 bases, with 10 bases sitting between them. The CDR3 totals 14 residues. The germline V gene encodes CDR1 SNHLY and CDR2 FYNNEI. The DNA for the CDR3 is TGTGCCAGCAGTGAAGGCGGCTCGGGAGATACGCAGTATTTT. Translation gives CASSEGGSGDTQYF.

The CDR3 here is CASATAYEQYF. In DNA form, the CDR3 reads TGTGCCAGCGCAACTGCCTACGAGCAGTACTTC. This sequence joins TRBV3-1 (or the pseudogene TRBV3-2) and TRBJ2-7; no definite D call. The CDR3 runs to 11 residues. Germline lookup yields CDR1 LGHDT and CDR2 YNNKEL (reference sequence). V shed 8 bases and J shed 2 bases, with 7 bases lying between them.

V and J are TRBV30 and TRBJ2-1; 12 bases are a match to TRBD2. CDR1 is GTSNPN and CDR2 is SVGIG in the germline V gene (reference sequence). The CDR3 loop spans 16 amino acids. After removal of 3 bases from V and 3 bases from J, the junction contained 6 bases not matched to a gene. The CDR3 sequence is CAWSLGLAGNYNEQFF. For the CDR3, the DNA is TGTGCCTGGAGCCTCGGACTAGCGGGGAACTACAATGAGCAGTTCTTC.

This chain links TRBV3-1 (or the pseudogene TRBV3-2) with TRBJ2-3; weak D call: TRBD2 (6 bases). The ends were cut back, 3 bases at V and 1 base at J, with 14 bases in the middle. This CDR3 contains 16 residues. Germline V gene data show CDR1 as LGHDT and CDR2 as YNNKEL (reference sequence). The CDR3 DNA is TGTGCCAGCAGCCAGATTGGGGCTAGCGGCACAGATACGCAGTATTTT. As protein: CASSQIGASGTDTQYF.

This sequence joins TRBV11-2 and TRBJ1-6; tentative D call: TRBD1 (5 bases). The length of the CDR3 is 15 residues. V lost 2 bases and J lost 5, with 10 bases in between. The germline gives CDR1 SGHAT, CDR2 FQNNGV. CDR3 residues: CASSLRTGDNSPLHF. DNA for the CDR3: TGTGCCAGCAGCTTACGGACGGGGGATAATTCACCCCTCCACTTT.

The CDR3 bases are TGCGCCAGCAGCCAACCGGGGCAGGGGAACACTGAAGCTTTCTTT. Protein sequence: CASSQPGQGNTEAFF. The rearrangement joins TRBV4-1 to TRBJ1-1, with D maybe TRBD1 (5 bases). The germline V gene encodes CDR1 MGHRA and CDR2 YSYEKL. V was trimmed by 2 bases and J by 1 base, leaving 11 bases between them. The CDR3 sequence is 15 residues long.

The chain links TRBV9 to TRBJ2-1; TRBD2 matches at 11 bases. The CDR3 runs 14 residues. J gave up 10 bases and V 4 bases, and 7 bases lay outside the gene matches. Germline-derived CDR1 and CDR2 are SGDLS and YYNGEE. The CDR3 DNA follows: TGTGCCAGCAGCTTGGCTAGCGGGAGGACCGAGCAGTTCTTC. Translation gives CASSLASGRTEQFF.

The V call is TRBV7-8, the J call TRBJ2-3; D may be TRBD2 (6 bases). The CDR3 has 16 residues. CDR1 and CDR2 (germline): SGHVS, FQNEAQ. Trimming shortened V by 5 bases and J by 4 bases, and 19 bases separated the two germline ends. The DNA for the CDR3 is TGTGCCAGCAGCCCCGGGAGAGGGATCAGTTCAGATACGCAGTATTTT. Translated: CASSPGRGISSDTQYF.

The rearrangement joins TRBV5-1 to TRBJ2-7, with 8 bases aligning to TRBD2. CDR3 size: 14 residues. J was trimmed by 6 bases and V by 3 bases; bases with no gene match: 8. CDR1 is SGHRS and CDR2 is YFSETQ in the germline V gene. The CDR3, as DNA: TGCGCCAGCAGCTCGGCGGCGGGAGGTTCCGAGCAGTACTTC. This encodes CASSSAAGGSEQYF.

The V gene is TRBV6-5, the J gene TRBJ2-5, with 10 bases identical to TRBD2. This CDR3 is 14 amino acids long. CDR1 and CDR2 (germline): MNHEY, SVGAGI. The junction had 6 bases not matched to a gene; V was cut back by 6 bases and J by 5 bases. The CDR3 region has the DNA TGTGCCAGCAGACTCGGTAGCGGGAGGGAGACCCAGTACTTC. Encoded protein: CASRLGSGRETQYF.

The chain is built from TRBV19 and TRBJ2-3; either TRBD1 or TRBD2 may fit D (6 bases each). This CDR3 is built from 15 residues. V was trimmed by 6 bases and J by 1 base, leaving 14 bases between them. CDR1 and CDR2 (germline): LNHDA, SQIVND (reference sequence). The CDR3 coding sequence is TGTGCCAGTAGCCAAACCGGGGGCCGCACAGATACGCAGTATTTT. Amino acid sequence: CASSQTGGRTDTQYF. The full variable domain, completed using reference TRBV19 and TRBJ2-3, is DGGITQSPKYLFRKEGQNVTLSCEQNLNHDAMYWYRQDPGQGLRLIYYSQIVNDFQKGDIAEGYSVSREKKESFPLTVTSAQKNPTAFYLCASSQTGGRTDTQYFGPGTRLTVL.

A single count supports this clone. The chain is built from TRBV6-6 and TRBJ2-7; D remains ambiguous. V was shortened by 0 bases and J by 3 bases, with 12 bases between the two germline ends. CDR3 length: 15 amino acids. Germline V gene sequence: CDR1 MNHNY, CDR2 SVGAGI (reference sequence). The CDR3 DNA reads TGTGCCAGCAGTTACTCGAAGCCTGCTTTCTACGAGCAGTACTTC. As protein: CASSYSKPAFYEQYF.

This clone was detected only once. The chain couples TRBV15 to TRBJ1-1; unclear D gene. Looked up from germline, CDR1 is LNHNV and CDR2 is YYDKDF (reference sequence). The CDR3 has 17 amino acids. V shed 0 bases and J shed 1 base, with 15 bases lying between them. The CDR3: CATSREGSAWGNTEAFF. Here the CDR3 DNA reads TGTGCCACCAGCAGAGAAGGGTCAGCCTGGGGGAACACTGAAGCTTTCTTT.